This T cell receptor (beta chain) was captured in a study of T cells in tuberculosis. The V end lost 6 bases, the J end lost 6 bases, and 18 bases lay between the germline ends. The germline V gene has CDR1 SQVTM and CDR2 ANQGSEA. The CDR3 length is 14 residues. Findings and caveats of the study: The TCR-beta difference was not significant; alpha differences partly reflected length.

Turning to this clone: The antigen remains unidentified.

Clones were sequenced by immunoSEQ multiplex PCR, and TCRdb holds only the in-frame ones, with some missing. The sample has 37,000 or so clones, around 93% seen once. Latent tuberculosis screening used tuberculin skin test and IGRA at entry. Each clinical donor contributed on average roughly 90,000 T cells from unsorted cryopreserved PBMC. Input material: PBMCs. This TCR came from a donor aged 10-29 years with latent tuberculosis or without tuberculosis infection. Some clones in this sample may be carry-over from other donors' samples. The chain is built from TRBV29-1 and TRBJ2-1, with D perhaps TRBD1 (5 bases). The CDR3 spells CSVIRQPGPNEQFF. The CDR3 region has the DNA TGCAGCGTGATCCGACAGCCAGGACCCAATGAGCAGTTCTTC.